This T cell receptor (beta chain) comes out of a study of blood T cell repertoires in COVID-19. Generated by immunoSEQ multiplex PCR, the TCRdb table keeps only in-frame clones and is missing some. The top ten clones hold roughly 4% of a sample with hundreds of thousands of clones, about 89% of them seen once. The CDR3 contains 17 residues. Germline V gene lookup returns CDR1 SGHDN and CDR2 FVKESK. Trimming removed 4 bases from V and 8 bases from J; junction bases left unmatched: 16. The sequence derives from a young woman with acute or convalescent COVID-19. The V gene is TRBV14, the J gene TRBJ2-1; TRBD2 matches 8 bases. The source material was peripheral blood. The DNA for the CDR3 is TGTGCCAGCAGCCGACGGACGGGGACTAGGGGTTACGATGAGCAGTTCTTC. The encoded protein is CASSRRTGTRGYDEQFF. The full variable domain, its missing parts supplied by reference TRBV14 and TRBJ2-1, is EAGVTQFPSHSVIEKGQTVTLRCDPISGHDNLYWYRRVMGKEIKFLLHFVKESKQDESGMPNNRFLAERTGGTYSTLKVQPAELEDSGVYFCASSRRTGTRGYDEQFFGPGTRLTVL.